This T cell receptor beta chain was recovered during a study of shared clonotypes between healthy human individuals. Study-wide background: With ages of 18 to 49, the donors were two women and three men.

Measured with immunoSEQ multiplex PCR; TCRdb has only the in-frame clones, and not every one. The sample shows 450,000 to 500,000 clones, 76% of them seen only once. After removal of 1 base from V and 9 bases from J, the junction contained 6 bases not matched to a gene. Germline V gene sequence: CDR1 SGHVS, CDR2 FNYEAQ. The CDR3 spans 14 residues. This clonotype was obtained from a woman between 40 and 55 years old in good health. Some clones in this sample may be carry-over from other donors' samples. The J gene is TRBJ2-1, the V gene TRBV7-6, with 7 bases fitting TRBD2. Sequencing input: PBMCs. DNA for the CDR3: TGTGCCAGCAGCTTAGTCCGGGAGGAGGGTGAGCAGTTCTTC. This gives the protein CASSLVREEGEQFF.